This TCR beta chain was recorded in a study of sequential checkpoint blockade in melanoma. In this sample, this clone turned up a few times. The treatment: randomized to nivolumab then ipilimumab (arm A) or the reverse (arm B). Produced via immunoSEQ multiplex PCR; TCRdb's table is partial and in-frame only. The profile covers over a thousand clones, with roughly 20% appearing a single time and 10% to 15% taken by the ten largest. The sample in question was tumor tissue (inferred from file names), obtained from a patient given nivolumab and ipilimumab in sequence. The sequence came from a human donor with melanoma.

Here the CDR3 reads CASTTPGDSTTPNYGYTF. CDR3 nucleotides: TGTGCCAGCACCACACCGGGGGACAGCACGACGCCTAACTATGGCTACACCTTC. The chain joins TRBV11-1 to TRBJ1-2, with 7 bases matching TRBD1. The CDR3 loop spans 18 amino acids. The trim removed 7 bases at V and 0 bases at J, leaving 17 bases unmatched. CDR1 is SGHAT and CDR2 is FQDESV in the germline V gene (reference sequence).